This TCR beta chain was sequenced for a study of CXCR4 blockade with PD-1 therapy in pancreatic cancer (dated by TCRdb to the late 2010s). Describing the broader study: The study analyzed resected pancreatic ductal adenocarcinoma using both multiplex immunohistochemistry and TCRbeta immunosequencing, alongside ex vivo slice culture that tested PD-1 and CXCR4 blockade. Two geographically distinct regions were TCR-sequenced from each of about six tumors to assess intratumoral heterogeneity.

Overall results and qualifications from the work: Because only TCRbeta chains were sequenced, true antigen-specificity overlap among convergent dominant clones remained unconfirmed while awaiting paired alpha-beta single-cell sequencing. The frequency of each amino acid clone correlated strongly with the number of distinct nucleotide rearrangements encoding that clone, suggesting convergent selection driven by common tumor antigens. Clonal expansion was observed in tumors, with a mean productive clonality of about 0.15 compared with roughly 0.046 in healthy blood, but no correlation between clonality and survival was found.

Reading from cysteine to phenylalanine, the CDR3 counts 16 amino acids. Here the CDR3 DNA is all that survives: 48 bases in frame from base 1. This clone has only a few counts. There is no known antigen for this receptor. Base-call qualities are not available, and no considerably larger clone is one nucleotide away. TCRbeta CDR3 regions were immunosequenced from extracted DNA using the immunoSEQ Assay at Adaptive Biotechnologies. Concerning the study's data processing: To measure the absolute abundance of each unique TCRbeta CDR3, the sequences were collapsed and filtered. Clonality was calculated as 1 minus Pielou's evenness, using only productive in-frame rearrangements. Regional overlap was evaluated by tracking the top 100 nucleotide rearrangements across paired samples, and paired versus unrelated samples were compared using the Morisita index. Convergence of nucleotide rearrangements onto identical amino acid sequences was assessed with the immunoSEQ Rearrangement Details tool. Drawn from immuneACCESS, this table holds only the in-frame rearrangements with V and J called that TCRdb kept. Clones are partly lost; checked studies trace under half to an unresolved V gene and leave the rest unexplained. V, J and clone size are taken as reported in that table, and D and trimming were inferred from the DNA itself. The sample table contains around 2,600 clones; only one count was recorded for around 40% of them. The top ten clonotypes cover around 19% of the sample.

None of the patients whose archived tumor blocks were used had received neoadjuvant therapy prior to resection. For the preserved-tissue arm, the study drew on 30 to 35 surgical resection samples taken from 20 to 25 pancreatic ductal adenocarcinoma patients who had not been treated previously. DNA for the resection arm was extracted from ten 5-micron curls of FFPE tumor lying next to the multiplex immunohistochemistry slide. This TCR came from a human donor with pancreatic ductal adenocarcinoma. The rearranged chain carries TRBV7-5 and TRBJ2-1. TRBV7-5 is an annotated pseudogene. Source material: tumor tissue. The CDR3 amino acid sequence is: CASSFWGSVSGDEQFF. The nucleotides read TGTGCCAGCAGCTTTTGGGGTTCGGTCTCTGGGGATGAGCAGTTCTTC.